These T cell receptor beta chains were read from a single sample in a study of memory CD4+ T cells and cytomegalovirus serostatus. Some clones are missing from TCRdb's copy, which holds only in-frame ones; the method was immunoSEQ multiplex PCR. This sample has more than 55,000 clones, with approximately 78% found just once. The sample was memory CD4+ T cells from blood. Source of these receptors: an adult in good health and CMV-seronegative. The conserved cysteine and the conserved F or W are not part of the CDR3 here. Not all rows give a size; the values are once, few, many and, for expanded clones, a class.

clone_size	cdr3_length	v_call	j_call	cdr3_aa
.	12	TRBV5-4	TRBJ1-1	ASSFRVSNTEAF
.	9	TRBV19	TRBJ1-3	ATQPGNTIY
.	17	TRBV12-5	TRBJ1-5	ASGFPWRIRTDGNQPQH
.	12	TRBV6-5	TRBJ1-2	ASSWDRQRGGYT
.	12	TRBV18	TRBJ2-5	ASSPNGGSETQY
.	14	TRBV6-1	TRBJ1-1	ASSDAGTPQDTEAF
.	12	TRBV19	TRBJ1-2	ASSTQTGPGGYT
.	12	TRBV5-1	TRBJ1-6	ASSAGGWNSPLH
few	11	TRBV29-1	TRBJ1-1	SVEGLMNTEAF
.	13	TRBV12-5	TRBJ1-1	ASGPGQGALTEAF
.	13	TRBV5-8	TRBJ2-6	ASSLRGRGANVLT
.	12	TRBV28	TRBJ2-4	ASSQRRGKNIQY
.	14	TRBV15	TRBJ2-1	ATSREGTGSIDEQF
.	13	TRBV28	TRBJ2-3	ASRGEASGTDTQY
once	11	TRBV7-3	TRBJ2-1	ASSPSGLGEQF
.	13	TRBV9	TRBJ1-6	ASSVGQAFNSPLH
.	11	TRBV4-2	TRBJ1-2	ASSSGQLYGYT
.	11	TRBV11-2	TRBJ1-2	ASSLASGNGYT
.	12	TRBV29-1	TRBJ2-7	SVESPGALHEQY
.	12	TRBV18	TRBJ2-2	ASSRTANTGELF
.	14	TRBV19	TRBJ2-3	ASSIDHAGGADTQY
.	13	TRBV5-4	TRBJ2-7	ASSAASGSIYEQY
.	15	TRBV7-3	TRBJ2-5	ASSSGTSGRWDETQY
.	13	TRBV7-9	TRBJ1-2	ASSLQGPANYGYT
once	15	TRBV5-1	TRBJ2-3	ASSTPGTSEIADTQY
.	11	TRBV28	TRBJ1-5	ASSLHPNQPQH
.	11	TRBV30	TRBJ2-7	ASYSRTLGEQY
.	11	TRBV30	TRBJ2-1	AWSVTGQGEQF
.	11	TRBV5-1	TRBJ2-7	ASSLRDTAEQY
.	10	TRBV30	TRBJ1-3	AWSRDRDTIY
.	14	TRBV5-1	TRBJ1-1	ASSFYILTGNTEAF
.	12	TRBV15	TRBJ1-2	ATSRSGTVYGYT
.	10	TRBV6-5	TRBJ2-3	ATRDSTDTQY
few	11	TRBV10-3	TRBJ1-1	AISRTENTEAF
.	14	TRBV5-1	TRBJ1-1	ASSLRPGGKNTEAF
.	11	TRBV2	TRBJ1-5	ASKWDSNQPQH
.	13	TRBV7-3	TRBJ2-3	ASSRQGGGTDTQY
.	11	TRBV7-3	TRBJ2-3	ASGGASSDTQY
.	12	TRBV9	TRBJ1-5	ASSKTGRGQPQH
.	9	TRBV19	TRBJ2-2	GPGSGGELF
.	13	TRBV5-1	TRBJ2-5	ASSLRSQGGETQY
.	13	TRBV28	TRBJ2-7	ASSLSGTAAYEQY
.	13	TRBV6-1	TRBJ2-7	ASSPRRGREDEQY
.	13	TRBV2	TRBJ1-4	ASSEGSAANEKLF
.	17	TRBV5-1	TRBJ2-6	ASSGKGALDYSGANVLT
.	10	TRBV19	TRBJ1-5	ASSLHDQPQH
.	12	TRBV30	TRBJ2-1	AWKEEMAYNEQF
.	11	TRBV30	TRBJ1-1	ARKTGTNTEAF